The entry below gives a single T cell receptor beta chain sequence along with its context. Its antigen is as yet unknown. These data come from a study of beta chain features in type 1 diabetes. The isolated RNA, all of it, was reverse transcribed, so expressed TCRB transcripts were what got sequenced. Each sample of naive, central memory or regulatory T cells had, on average, about 3.6 million reads. The table came from immunoSEQ multiplex PCR; TCRdb's copy has only in-frame clones and leaves some out. Of some 290,000 clones in the sample, about 23% are singletons; the top ten hold roughly 0.011%. The CDR3 totals 17 residues. Per germline, CDR1 SQVTM and CDR2 ANQGSEA. The V end was cut by 1 base, the J end by 4 bases, with 22 bases between. Findings of the study overall: Type 1 diabetes patients showed a moderate but significant shortening of TCRB CDR3s in all four CD4+ subsets.

The receptor was derived from a woman in her 30s with type 1 diabetes. What was sequenced was naive CD4+ T cells from blood. The chain joins TRBV29-1 to TRBJ1-2; a possible D gene is TRBD1 (6 bases). CDR3 DNA: TGCAGCGTTGAAGTACGCGGGGGCGCATCTCGTGTCTATGGCTACACCTTC. Translating gives CSVEVRGGASRVYGYTF.